Here is one TCR beta chain with its context. The entry originates in a study of blood T cell repertoires in COVID-19. Turning to the study itself: Samples of COVID-19 (acute and convalescent) were obtained from the United States, Italy and Spain. Sources were T cells, B-cell-depleted T cells, or PBMCs; the material itself was cDNA or gDNA.

V shed 6 bases and J shed 1 base, with 15 bases lying between them. The CDR3 totals 15 residues. The germline V gene has CDR1 LNHDA and CDR2 SQIVND (reference sequence). Repertoires were generated with immunoSEQ multiplex PCR, while TCRdb's copy carries only in-frame clones and drops some. The sample includes approximately 150,000 clones, more than 70% of them seen just once. The rearrangement links TRBV19 to TRBJ1-1; unclear D gene. Sequences were obtained from peripheral blood. The sequence was obtained from a woman aged 45-59 years with acute or convalescent COVID-19. CDR3 protein: CASSINGRTNTEAFF. In nucleotides, the CDR3 is TGTGCCAGTAGCATAAATGGCAGAACGAACACTGAAGCTTTCTTT.